The clone carrying this TCR beta chain was found a few times. No antigen is known for it. Addition of a universal primer site occurred through template switching, and cDNA carried unique molecular identifiers. TCRdb reprocessed the 5' RACE reads with MiXCR, giving one entry per CDR3 protein. This sample has hundreds of thousands of distinct CDR3 sequences, with roughly an eighth found just once. V dropped 4 bases and J dropped 10 bases, with 15 bases sitting between them. CDR1 SGHRS and CDR2 YFSETQ come from the germline V gene. The CDR3 runs to 14 residues. Every sampled donor was Caucasian and healthy. The record originates from a study of identical twins. General study results and limits: Monozygotic twins shared more out-of-frame TCR alpha than recombination models predicted.

These same data were also listed under a study on yellow fever vaccine responses in identical twins.

Sequences were obtained from PBMCs. V and J are TRBV5-1 and TRBJ1-6; tentative D call: TRBD1 (6 bases). This receptor was obtained from a woman aged 18-29 years in good health. CDR3 bases: TGCGCCAGCAGCCTGGGACATCCTGGCTCACCCCTCCACTTT. Protein sequence: CASSLGHPGSPLHF. The variable domain in full, completed from reference TRBV5-1 and TRBJ1-6, reads KAGVTQTPRYLIKTRGQQVTLSCSPISGHRSVSWYQQTPGQGLQFLFEYFSETQRNKGNFPGRFSGRQFSNSRSEMNVSTLELGDSALYLCASSLGHPGSPLHFGNGTRLTVT.